Listed below are T cell receptor beta chains from one sample, sequenced in a study of T cell repertoires in cytomegalovirus infection. What these receptors recognize is not known. Via MiXCR, TCRdb re-called the reads, giving one row per CDR3 protein. The sample comprises roughly 990,000 distinct CDR3 sequences, less than 40% of which are singletons, and over 11% rests with the top ten. Sequenced material: cultured CD8+ T cells from PBMCs, taken from culture after CMV antigen stimulation. These TCRs come from a human donor in good health (CMV status not recorded). Some clones in this sample may be carry-over from other donors' samples. Each CDR3 is given with its conserved first and last residue. The order of the fields is J gene, D gene, clone size, V gene, CDR3 DNA, CDR3 protein. A D gene is named only where the DNA matches it firmly. Clone size is not always given. Where it is, it says once, few, many or a class for expanded clones.

>TRBJ1-4|NA|many|TRBV10-3
TGTGCCATCAACAGGGCAACTAATGAAAAACTGTTTTTT
CAINRATNEKLFF
>TRBJ1-3|TRBD1|NA|TRBV6-1
TGTGCCAGCACCCCACCTCGGACAGGGAGCTCTGGAAACACCATATATTTT
CASTPPRTGSSGNTIYF
>TRBJ1-5|NA|NA|TRBV7-9
TGTGCCAGCAGCTTAGGAGACAGTCCCAACCAGCCCCAGCATTTT
CASSLGDSPNQPQHF
>TRBJ2-1|TRBD2|NA|TRBV4-2
TGTGCCAGCAGCCCGGGTAGAGGATCTAGCGGGGGGGCTAACGGCAATGAGCAGTTCTTC
CASSPGRGSSGGANGNEQFF
>TRBJ2-1|TRBD1|few|TRBV19
TGTGCCAGTAGCCCGACAGGGGGGGCGGATGAGCAGTTCTTC
CASSPTGGADEQFF
>TRBJ1-5|NA|NA|TRBV6-1
TGTGCCAGCAATAACAGGAACGATCAGCCCCAGCATTTT
CASNNRNDQPQHF
>TRBJ2-1|TRBD2|NA|TRBV11-2
TGTGCCAGCAGCCCATGGGGCGGGGGGCACAATGAGCAGTTCTTC
CASSPWGGGHNEQFF
>TRBJ2-1|NA|many|TRBV7-3
TGTGCCAGCAGCTTATGGGGGGGGCCAGGCAATGAGCAGTTCTTC
CASSLWGGPGNEQFF
>TRBJ1-2|NA|many|TRBV7-2
TGTGCCAGCAGCCCTTATGGCTACACCTTC
CASSPYGYTF
>TRBJ2-3|TRBD2|few|TRBV27
TGTGCCAGCAGTTTATCGCGGGCGGGGGGCCGCACAGATACGCAGTATTTT
CASSLSRAGGRTDTQYF
>TRBJ2-3|NA|few|TRBV12-3/TRBV12-4
TGTGCCAGCAGTGCCCAGGGTATCCTTGGCACAGATACGCAGTATTTT
CASSAQGILGTDTQYF
>TRBJ2-7|NA|NA|TRBV3-1
TGTGCCAGCAGCCAAGGTATAGGGGCCTACGAGCAGTACTTC
CASSQGIGAYEQYF
>TRBJ2-1|TRBD1|few|TRBV6-2/TRBV6-3
TGTGCCAGCAGTTACCCCTCGGACAGGGGACCGCGGTACAATGAGCAGTTCTTC
CASSYPSDRGPRYNEQFF
>TRBJ1-3|NA|NA|TRBV12-3/TRBV12-4
TGTGCCAACAGCTCGTTTGCCGGAAACACCATATATTTT
CANSSFAGNTIYF
>TRBJ1-5|NA|NA|TRBV6-2/TRBV6-3
TGTGCCACCCACCACTCCAATCAGCCCCAGCATTTT
CATHHSNQPQHF
>TRBJ2-7|NA|many|TRBV7-6
TGTGCCAGCAGTGCCGGGACAAGTCCCCCCTACGAGCAGTACTTC
CASSAGTSPPYEQYF
>TRBJ2-2|NA|NA|TRBV7-8
TGTGCCAACAGCTCGATCTTCAGGGAGTCGAACACCGGGGAGCTGTTTTTT
CANSSIFRESNTGELFF
>TRBJ2-7|TRBD1|NA|TRBV13
TGTGCCAGCAGCTCGACAGGGCGTTCCTACGAGCAGTACTTC
CASSSTGRSYEQYF
>TRBJ1-2|TRBD1|NA|TRBV25-1
TGTGCCAGCAGTGAAGGTGGACAGGGGGGGACGGGGGGCTACACCTTC
CASSEGGQGGTGGYTF
>TRBJ2-1|TRBD1|once|TRBV6-4
TGTGCCAGCAGCGTTACAGGGGTTCCCTACAATGAGCAGTTCTTC
CASSVTGVPYNEQFF
>TRBJ2-1|TRBD1|NA|TRBV15
TGTGCCACCAGCACCGGACAGGACAATTACAATGAGCAGTTCTTC
CATSTGQDNYNEQFF
>TRBJ2-1|TRBD2|few|TRBV12-3/TRBV12-4
TGTGCCAGCAGTTTGAAGGGCGGGGGGGCCGAAAACTACAATGAGCAGTTCTTC
CASSLKGGGAENYNEQFF
>TRBJ1-4|NA|many|TRBV7-2
TGTGCCAGCGGCCCGAACCATCGTCCAGGGGCGACTCCACCAACTGAAAAACTGTTTTTT
CASGPNHRPGATPPTEKLFF
>TRBJ1-6|NA|few|TRBV27
TGTGCCAGCAGTTTTAAAGGGGGGAATTCACCCCTCCACTTT
CASSFKGGNSPLHF
>TRBJ2-1|NA|few|TRBV7-9
TGTGCCAGCAGCTTAAAGATCGACTCCTACAATGAGCAGTTCTTC
CASSLKIDSYNEQFF
>TRBJ2-3|TRBD1|NA|TRBV4-3
TGCGCCAGCAGCCAAGACGGGACAGGGGGACTCGTGACGCAGTATTTT
CASSQDGTGGLVTQYF
>TRBJ1-6|TRBD1|NA|TRBV10-3
TGTGCCATCAGTGGGACAGGGGGTAAAAATTCACCCCTCCACTTT
CAISGTGGKNSPLHF
>TRBJ2-2|NA|few|TRBV7-9
TGTGCCAGCAGCCCGGAGGTACCTAACACCGGGGAGCTGTTTTTT
CASSPEVPNTGELFF
>TRBJ2-1|NA|NA|TRBV7-2
TGTGCCAGCAGCTCACGGCGGGGTGCCTACAATGAGCAGTTCTTC
CASSSRRGAYNEQFF
>TRBJ2-1|TRBD2|many|TRBV7-9
TGTGCCAGCAGCTTAGTTAGTAGCGGGGCCAGTTACAATGAGCAGTTCTTC
CASSLVSSGASYNEQFF
>TRBJ2-1|TRBD2|NA|TRBV7-6
TGTGCCAGCAGCCCGGGACTACTTTACAATGAGCAGTTCTTC
CASSPGLLYNEQFF
>TRBJ2-2|TRBD1|many|TRBV27
TGTGCCAGCAGTTTACAGGGGGTGAACACCGGGGAGCTGTTTTTT
CASSLQGVNTGELFF
>TRBJ1-3|NA|NA|TRBV5-1
TGCGCCAGCAGCGGTCAAGCCCTTTCTACCTCTGGAAACACCATATATTTT
CASSGQALSTSGNTIYF
>TRBJ1-2|TRBD1|NA|TRBV6-5
TGTGCCAGCAGTCTGACAGGGGGCCGTCTTAACTATGGCTACACCTTC
CASSLTGGRLNYGYTF
>TRBJ2-7|NA|NA|TRBV5-1
TGCGCCAGCAGCTTGACATCCCCGGGTAGGGACCCCCTCTACGAGCAGTACTTC
CASSLTSPGRDPLYEQYF
>TRBJ2-2|TRBD2|NA|TRBV20-1
TGCAGTGCCTCACCGACTAGCGGGGGGGGGAACACCGGGGAGCTGTTTTTT
CSASPTSGGGNTGELFF
>TRBJ2-3|TRBD1|few|TRBV27
TGTGCCAGCAGTTTATCTGGGACAGGGCGTAGCACAGATACGCAGTATTTT
CASSLSGTGRSTDTQYF
>TRBJ2-1|TRBD1|once|TRBV14
TGTGCCAGCAGCATGCCGGGACAGGGGGACTACAATGAGCAGTTCTTC
CASSMPGQGDYNEQFF
>TRBJ2-3|NA|NA|TRBV24-1
TGTGCCACCAGTGATTCAGGAGATACGCAGTATTTT
CATSDSGDTQYF
>TRBJ1-6|TRBD1|NA|TRBV20-1
TGCAGTGCTCGACCTCCGGGACAGGGGGCCCCTAATTCACCCCTCCACTTT
CSARPPGQGAPNSPLHF
>TRBJ1-5|NA|NA|TRBV7-9
TGTGCCAGCAGCGCCGCGGGAGAGCCCCAGCATTTT
CASSAAGEPQHF
>TRBJ2-7|NA|few|TRBV20-1
TGCAGTGCTAGAGATCTCAACGCAGTCCACTCCTACGAGCAGTACTTC
CSARDLNAVHSYEQYF
>TRBJ1-2|NA|NA|TRBV10-3
TGTGCCATCAGTGAGTCGATTTTGGAGGGGACGGGTGGCTACACCTTC
CAISESILEGTGGYTF
>TRBJ1-4|NA|few|TRBV27
TGTGCCAGCAGTCCGACGTCGCTCCCAGGGGAAAAACTGTTTTTT
CASSPTSLPGEKLFF
>TRBJ2-7|TRBD1|NA|TRBV4-1
TGCGCCAGCAGCCAAGCGACAGGGGCCTACGAGCAGTACTTC
CASSQATGAYEQYF
>TRBJ1-1|NA|few|TRBV19
TGTGCCAGTAGTGCGGTCTGGGGGACTGAAGCTTTCTTT
CASSAVWGTEAFF
>TRBJ2-1|TRBD1|NA|TRBV4-3
TGCGCCAGCAGCCAAACAGGGGGCTCCGGGCGAGAGCAGTTCTTC
CASSQTGGSGREQFF
>TRBJ2-7|TRBD2|NA|TRBV10-2
TGCGCCAGCAGTGTGGGCGGGGGGGCAGCGCACGAGCAGTACTTC
CASSVGGGAAHEQYF
>TRBJ2-2|TRBD1|NA|TRBV9
TGTGCCAGCAGCGTCCGACAGGGGGCTGACACCGGGGAGCTGTTTTTT
CASSVRQGADTGELFF
>TRBJ2-2|TRBD1|NA|TRBV19
TGTGCCAGTAGACAGGGGGGCCGAAGAAAGACCGGGGAGCTGTTTTTT
CASRQGGRRKTGELFF
>TRBJ1-2|TRBD1|NA|TRBV20-1
TGCAGTGCTAGAGTGCTGGACAGGGGGTATGTTGGCTACACCTTC
CSARVLDRGYVGYTF
>TRBJ1-1|NA|few|TRBV6-1
TGTGCCAGCAGTGACCGTATTAACACTGAAGCTTTCTTT
CASSDRINTEAFF
>TRBJ2-5|NA|few|TRBV7-2
TGTGCCAGCAGCCCCACGGCCTCGTGGACCCAGTACTTC
CASSPTASWTQYF
>TRBJ2-1|TRBD2|many|TRBV7-6
TGTGCCAGCCTTCTCGGGACTAGCGGGGGAAATGAGCAGTTCTTC
CASLLGTSGGNEQFF
>TRBJ2-7|NA|NA|TRBV4-3
TGCGCCAGCAGCCAAGATGTGCAGGAGTGGGGTTACGAGCAGTACTTC
CASSQDVQEWGYEQYF
>TRBJ1-1|TRBD1|few|TRBV6-5
TGTGCCAGCAGTTATCTCTTGACAGGGCCCACTGAAGCTTTCTTT
CASSYLLTGPTEAFF
>TRBJ1-1|NA|NA|TRBV6-8
TGTGCCAGCAGTTACAACAGGGTGGTGAACACTGAAGCTTTCTTT
CASSYNRVVNTEAFF
>TRBJ1-5|NA|NA|TRBV6-5
TGTGCCAGCAGACGTAAGGGCAATCAGCCCCAGCATTTT
CASRRKGNQPQHF